This TCR beta chain was observed in a study of Ad26.COV2.S vaccination and SARS-CoV-2 variants. Study-wide points: Once vaccination had occurred, spike-specific CD8+ and CD4+ T cell responses reportedly showed substantial breadth. The TCR-based breadth and depth measures might underestimate overall T cell responses.

The treatment denotes: 15 to 20 received Ad26.COV2.S at low or high dose, single or two shots; 5 received placebo; per-sample allocation not given. Sampling occurred on day 63 after the first vaccine or placebo injection. This clone was seen just once. Its antigen is unidentified. TCRdb's table, derived via immunoSEQ multiplex PCR, lists solely in-frame clones and lacks some. Of a few hundred thousand clones in the sample, 80% to 95% were seen once. Trimming cost V 6 bases and J 7 bases; bases outside gene matches: 8. Germline V gene data show CDR1 as SGHTA and CDR2 as FQGNSA. The CDR3 extends over 15 amino acids.

The chain couples TRBV7-2 to TRBJ2-3; TRBD2 matches at 12 bases. This sequence was found in a person aged 18-60 years who received the Ad26.COV2.S COVID-19 vaccine or a placebo. The sequencing used peripheral blood, collected in a trial of Ad26.COV2.S vaccine versus placebo. CDR3 region: CASSTSGRSTYTQYF. The CDR3 coding sequence is TGTGCCAGCAGTACTAGCGGGAGGTCCACCTATACGCAGTATTTT.